What follows are 24 T cell receptor beta chains derived from one specimen sequenced in a study of blood T cell repertoires in COVID-19. Clones were sequenced by immunoSEQ multiplex PCR, and TCRdb holds only the in-frame ones, with some missing. Here the sample spans roughly 200,000 clones, around 84% being singletons. Sample: peripheral blood. The receptors stem from a man between 40 and 49 years old with active or convalescent COVID-19.

This clone was detected once. This chain uses TRBV7-9 with TRBJ1-1, with D tentatively TRBD1 (6 bases). The germline V gene has CDR1 SEHNR and CDR2 FQNEAQ (reference sequence). Trimming left V 2 bases short and J 6 bases short, with 19 bases between. The CDR3 is made up of 16 amino acids. The CDR3 nucleotides read TGTGCCAGCAGCTTACTATCACCTGGGGGCGACCCTGAAGCTTTCTTT. This translates into CASSLLSPGGDPEAFF.

The CDR3 sequence: CASSLTGITEAFF. CDR3 in DNA: TGTGCCAGCAGCTTAACAGGGATCACTGAAGCTTTCTTT. The V gene is TRBV7-6, the J gene TRBJ1-1; possibly TRBD1 for D (6 bases). The V end lost 2 bases, the J end lost 4 bases, and 8 bases lay between the germline ends. Germline-derived CDR1 and CDR2 are SGHVS and FNYEAQ. This CDR3 contains 13 residues.

The rearrangement joins TRBV15 to TRBJ1-6; TRBD1 agrees at 9 bases. Germline trimming cut 4 bases from V and 7 bases from J; bases unmatched to any gene: 2. This CDR3 is 14 amino acids long. CDR1 and CDR2 from the germline V gene are LNHNV and YYDKDF (reference sequence). The CDR3 is CATSIGTGNSPLHF. The CDR3 region has the DNA TGTGCCACCAGCATCGGGACAGGGAATTCACCCCTCCACTTT.

This clone was seen a single time. The CDR3 DNA follows: TGTGCCTGGAAAGCTCGGGAGACCCAGTACTTC. Translation: CAWKARETQYF. This sequence joins TRBV30 and TRBJ2-5; D is ambiguous. The V gene's germline CDR1 is GTSNPN and CDR2 SVGIG (reference sequence). This CDR3 has 11 amino acids. The germline V and J ends were trimmed by 4 bases and 5 bases, with 8 bases remaining between them. The full variable domain, its missing parts supplied by reference TRBV30 and TRBJ2-5, is SQTIHQWPATLVQPVGSPLSLECTVEGTSNPNLYWYRQAAGRGLQLLFYSVGIGQISSEVPQNLSASRPQDRQFILSSKKLLLSDSGFYLCAWKARETQYFGPGTRLLVL.

The V call is TRBV29-1, the J call TRBJ2-4; D possibly corresponds to TRBD1 (6 bases). Trimming removed 1 base at V and 6 bases at J, with 7 bases between. The CDR3 spans 12 residues. CDR1 is SQVTM and CDR2 is ANQGSEA in the germline V gene. CDR3 DNA: TGCAGCGTTGAAGGCAGGGGAAACATTCAGTACTTC. Translated, it gives CSVEGRGNIQYF.

V gene TRBV15 combines with J gene TRBJ1-4; D remains ambiguous. Germline V gene sequence: CDR1 LNHNV, CDR2 YYDKDF (reference sequence). The CDR3 loop spans 15 amino acids. V lost 0 bases to trimming and J lost 2 bases, with 7 bases between them. The CDR3, as DNA: TGTGCCACCAGCAGAGATACGGTTACTAATGAAAAACTGTTTTTT. Protein product: CATSRDTVTNEKLFF.

The chain couples TRBV7-2 to TRBJ2-3; 9 bases match TRBD2. This CDR3 has 17 amino acids. Unmatched junction bases numbered 6, after V lost 2 bases and J lost 0 bases. The germline V gene has CDR1 SGHTA and CDR2 FQGNSA. The CDR3 loop reads CASSLSGGPPSTDTQYF. The CDR3 coding sequence is TGTGCCAGCAGCTTAAGCGGGGGGCCTCCTAGCACAGATACGCAGTATTTT.

This chain joins TRBV6-7 and TRBJ1-2, with TRBD1 as a possible D gene (5 bases). TRBV6-7 is flagged as an ORF with uncertain function. The CDR3 consists of 14 residues. V gave up 0 bases and J gave up 5 bases, with 10 bases separating them. The CDR3 is CASSYSARAYGYTF. CDR3 nucleotide sequence: TGTGCCAGCAGTTACTCGGCCAGGGCTTATGGCTACACCTTC.

The chain recombines TRBV28 with TRBJ1-4; D remains unclear. With 5 bases removed from V and 1 base from J, the gap between germline ends came to 11 bases. CDR3 length equals 15 residues. Germline CDR1 and CDR2: MDHEN and SYDVKM. The CDR3 spells CASSPGGETNEKLFF. The CDR3 nucleotides are TGTGCCAGCAGTCCCGGCGGGGAAACTAATGAAAAACTGTTTTTT.

The gene calls are TRBV28 and TRBJ2-7, with TRBD2 matching 8 bases. In germline, CDR1 is MDHEN, CDR2 SYDVKM. V gave up 4 bases and J gave up 7 bases; unmatched junction bases: 27. The CDR3 length is 20 residues. The CDR3 nucleotides read TGTGCCAGCAGTTCCCCGTTGAGGCACAGCGGGGGACCGCCAGAGTGGGAGCAGTACTTC. It yields the protein CASSSPLRHSGGPPEWEQYF.

The V call is TRBV6-5, the J call TRBJ1-4; 8 bases agree with TRBD1. Germline V gene sequence: CDR1 MNHEY, CDR2 SVGAGI. The CDR3 runs 15 residues. V gave up 2 bases and J gave up 3 bases; unmatched junction bases: 2. For the CDR3, the DNA is TGTGCCAGCAGTTACGGACAGGGCTCTAATGAAAAACTGTTTTTT. Amino acid sequence: CASSYGQGSNEKLFF.

This clone occurred once. V gene TRBV15 combines with J gene TRBJ2-1, with 7 positions matching TRBD1. Germline V gives CDR1 LNHNV, CDR2 YYDKDF (reference sequence). This CDR3 has 11 residues. V dropped 5 bases and J dropped 15; count of bases not matched to a gene: 7. The CDR3 nucleotides are TGTGCCACCAGCCTCTCGGACAGGTGGTTCTTC. This codes for CATSLSDRWFF.

The chain employs TRBV30 and TRBJ1-2; the match to TRBD1 covers 9 bases. This CDR3 region has 15 residues. The germline V gene has CDR1 GTSNPN and CDR2 SVGIG (reference sequence). J gave up 2 bases and V 5 bases, and 9 bases lay outside the gene matches. CDR3 coding DNA: TGTGCCTGGGGAAGGGACAGGGTAAAGAACTATGGCTACACCTTC. It yields the protein CAWGRDRVKNYGYTF.

This clone has more than one count but fewer than ten. The junction does not match germline at one end; this may be a read error. CDR3 sequence (DNA): TGTGCTAGCAGCTTAGGGACTAGCGGTTACAATGAGCAGTTCTTC. Its translation is CASSLGTSGYNEQFF. V is TRBV7-7 and J is TRBJ2-1; 11 bases are shared with TRBD2. CDR3 length: 15 amino acids. Germline values: CDR1 SSHAT, CDR2 FNYEAQ (reference sequence).

This chain uses TRBV7-8 with TRBJ1-5; 10 bases align to TRBD1. V lost 0 bases, J lost 7 bases, and 6 bases stayed unmatched. Germline lookup yields CDR1 SGHVS and CDR2 FQNEAQ. The CDR3 sequence is 16 residues long. The DNA for the CDR3 is TGTGCCAGCAGCTTAGCCTGGGACAGGGGAGGCCAGCCCCAGCATTTT. As protein: CASSLAWDRGGQPQHF.

CDR3 nucleotide sequence: TGTGCCAGCAGCCGAAGCGGGGGGGTATCAGAGACCCAGTACTTC. Protein: CASSRSGGVSETQYF. This sequence joins TRBV7-3 and TRBJ2-5, with TRBD2 identical over 10 bases. The junction had 7 bases not matched to a gene; V was cut back by 5 bases and J by 4 bases. The CDR3 consists of 15 residues. Germline lookup yields CDR1 SGHTA and CDR2 FQGTGA.

The chain recombines TRBV30 with TRBJ1-6, with a tentative D call TRBD1 (5 bases). Germline assignment: CDR1 GTSNPN and CDR2 SVGIG (reference sequence). The CDR3 runs to 16 residues. Trimming stripped 2 bases from V and 0 bases from J, with 11 bases between. The CDR3 bases are TGTGCCTGGAGTAGGGGTCGAAGCTCCTATAATTCACCCCTCCACTTT. It specifies CAWSRGRSSYNSPLHF.

The chain uses TRBV14 and TRBJ2-3; the match to TRBD1 covers 7 bases. CDR3 length: 13 residues. CDR1 is SGHDN and CDR2 is FVKESK in the germline V gene. The J segment lost 5 bases and the V segment lost 4 bases, leaving 3 bases of the junction unmatched. The CDR3 nucleotides read TGTGCCAGCAGCCGACAGGGTGGAGATACGCAGTATTTT. Amino acids: CASSRQGGDTQYF.

The CDR3 is CASSVEGQGLSPLHF. In nucleotides, the CDR3 is TGTGCCAGCAGTGTAGAGGGACAGGGGCTTTCACCCCTCCACTTT. V and J are TRBV27 and TRBJ1-6; 10 nucleotides line up with TRBD1. The CDR3 spans 15 residues. CDR1 MNHEY and CDR2 SMNVEV come from the germline V gene (reference sequence). The J segment lost 9 bases and the V segment lost 5 bases, leaving 7 bases of the junction unmatched.

V gene TRBV18 combines with J gene TRBJ1-5; a possible D gene is TRBD1 (6 bases). Between the trimmed V and J ends, which lost 3 bases and 6 bases, there was a span of 15 bases. Germline CDR1 is KGHSH and CDR2 is LQKENI. The CDR3 is 15 residues long. CDR3 DNA sequence: TGTGCCAGCTCACCGGGCTATCAGGGGACTCAGCCCCAGCATTTT. Amino acids: CASSPGYQGTQPQHF.

The chain has TRBV2 and TRBJ2-7, with D unresolved. CDR1 and CDR2 (germline): SNHLY, FYNNEI. The CDR3 extends over 14 amino acids. Deletions cut 3 bases from V and 0 bases from J, with 9 bases between. The CDR3 DNA sequence: TGTGCCAGCAGTGAGACTCCGGTCTCCTACGAGCAGTACTTC. This gives the protein CASSETPVSYEQYF.

This rearrangement joins TRBV28 to TRBJ2-7; a weak D match, TRBD1 (6 bases). Germline V gene lookup returns CDR1 MDHEN and CDR2 SYDVKM. Trimming stripped 6 bases from V and 2 bases from J, with 14 bases between. CDR3 size: 14 residues. The CDR3 sequence is CASRLRDIAYEQYF. The CDR3 DNA follows: TGTGCCAGCAGACTACGGGACATCGCCTACGAGCAGTACTTC.

The gene calls are TRBV11-1 and TRBJ1-6; perhaps TRBD1 as D (6 bases). This CDR3 is 15 amino acids long. The germline V gene encodes CDR1 SGHAT and CDR2 FQDESV (reference sequence). Trimming pared 1 base from V and 6 bases from J, leaving 10 bases between. This CDR3 is CASSLDGRGNSPLHF. In nucleotides, the CDR3 is TGTGCCAGCAGCTTAGATGGCAGGGGTAATTCACCCCTCCACTTT.

This clone was seen once. The chain joins TRBV11-3 to TRBJ2-5; 16 bases map to TRBD2. Germline assignment: CDR1 SGHNT and CDR2 YENEEA. CDR3 length equals 16 residues. Germline trimming cut 6 bases from V and 4 bases from J; bases unmatched to any gene: 5. DNA for the CDR3: TGTGCCAGCAGTCCGGGACTAGCGGGGGGGCGAGAGACCCAGTACTTC. Translation gives CASSPGLAGGRETQYF.